This T cell receptor (beta chain) was profiled in a study of blood T cell repertoires in COVID-19. Overall study context: The study drew acute and convalescent COVID-19 samples from the United States, Italy and Spain.

Assay used: immunoSEQ multiplex PCR; TCRdb lists only in-frame clones, some missing. The sample lists around 330,000 clones; approximately 89% were seen once. The CDR3 loop spans 13 amino acids. Germline-derived CDR1 and CDR2 are LNHDA and SQIVND (reference sequence). Trimming removed 5 bases from V and 6 bases from J, with 13 bases in between. The chain employs TRBV19 and TRBJ1-2; a possible D gene is TRBD1 (6 bases). The source material was PBMCs or T cells enriched from blood (not recorded which). The sequence was obtained from a woman in her 40s who had recovered from COVID-19. The CDR3 coding sequence is TGTGCCAGTAGTTGGAGGCAGGGGAATGGCTACACCTTC. Translating it yields CASSWRQGNGYTF.